The 18 T cell receptor beta chains presented below share a single source sample, sequenced in a study of T cell responses to AZD1222 COVID-19 vaccine. Generated by immunoSEQ multiplex PCR, the TCRdb table keeps only in-frame clones and is missing some. This table has approximately 120,000 clones, about 88% appearing once. Sequenced material: peripheral blood, taken 28 days after the second AZD1222 dose. All receptors come from an adult who received the AZD1222 COVID-19 vaccine.

V gene TRBV25-1 combines with J gene TRBJ2-5, with D uncertain. The V gene lost 5 bases and the J gene lost 5 bases, with 12 bases spanning the gap. Germline CDR1 is MGHDK and CDR2 is SYGVNS. The CDR3 extends over 13 amino acids. CDR3 DNA sequence: TGTGCCAGCAGTTTTTCGGCCGGGGAGACCCAGTACTTC. This gives the protein CASSFSAGETQYF.

The V gene is TRBV7-8, the J gene TRBJ1-2; D perhaps matches TRBD1 (5 bases). CDR1 SGHVS and CDR2 FQNEAQ come from the germline V gene. V shed 5 bases and J shed 3 bases, with 10 bases lying between them. This CDR3 contains 13 residues. CDR3 amino acids: CASSRDVDYGYTF. CDR3 nucleotide sequence: TGTGCCAGCAGCCGGGACGTAGACTATGGCTACACCTTC.

The rearrangement links TRBV7-2 to TRBJ1-1, with D perhaps matching TRBD1 (5 bases). The CDR3 runs to 17 residues. The V and J ends lost 2 bases and 7 bases respectively, with 23 bases between them. Germline V lookup: CDR1 SGHTA, CDR2 FQGNSA. CDR3 coding DNA: TGTGCCAGCAGCTTATTTATCGGGACTCACGGAGCGGGTGAAGCTTTCTTT. Translation: CASSLFIGTHGAGEAFF.

The chain is built from TRBV6-1 and TRBJ2-7, with D possibly TRBD1 on 5 matching bases. Trimming took 3 bases from V and 6 from J, leaving 21 bases between them. Germline values: CDR1 MNHNS, CDR2 SASEGT. The CDR3 runs to 16 residues. DNA for the CDR3: TGTGCCAGCAGTGATGATGGAAGGGGAAAGGTCGGCGAGCAGTACTTC. Translated, it gives CASSDDGRGKVGEQYF.

This chain links TRBV4-3 with TRBJ1-2; tentatively, D is TRBD1 (5 bases). CDR1 is LGHNA, CDR2 YSLEER, per germline. The CDR3 contains 12 residues. The ends were cut back, 1 base at V and 5 bases at J, with 5 bases in the middle. In nucleotides, the CDR3 is TGCGCCAGCAGCCAAGGACAGTATGGCTACACCTTC. Translation: CASSQGQYGYTF.

This sequence joins TRBV30 and TRBJ1-5, with D possibly being TRBD1 (5 bases). V was pared by 5 bases and J by 6 bases, with 20 bases between. The CDR3 is 15 residues long. Germline V gene data show CDR1 as GTSNPN and CDR2 as SVGIG (reference sequence). CDR3 nucleotides: TGTGCCTGGGAAGGTCCGGGGGGACGTGGTCAGCCCCAGCATTTT. Its protein is CAWEGPGGRGQPQHF.

The chain carries TRBV4-1 and TRBJ1-5, with 8 bases aligning to TRBD1. Trimming removed 2 bases from V and 2 bases from J; junction bases left unmatched: 2. This CDR3 is built from 15 residues. Germline V CDR1 and CDR2: MGHRA, YSYEKL. In DNA, the CDR3 is TGCGCCAGCAGCCAAACGACAGGGGGCAATCAGCCCCAGCATTTT. Translated, it gives CASSQTTGGNQPQHF.

The V and J genes are TRBV3-1 (or the pseudogene TRBV3-2) and TRBJ1-4; D might be TRBD1 (6 bases). CDR3 length equals 16 residues. Trimming left V 6 bases short and J 4 bases short, with 18 bases between. Germline CDR1 is LGHDT and CDR2 is YNNKEL (reference sequence). In nucleotides, the CDR3 is TGTGCCAGCAGTCCCCCCCGAGACAGGTATAATGAAAAACTGTTTTTT. Translated: CASSPPRDRYNEKLFF.

The gene calls are TRBV6-5 and TRBJ1-2; D gene ambiguous. This CDR3 region has 12 residues. Trimming shortened V by 7 bases and J by 8 bases, and 14 bases separated the two germline ends. The germline V gene has CDR1 MNHEY and CDR2 SVGAGI. The CDR3 is CASTRAAPGYTF. The CDR3 region has the DNA TGTGCCAGCACCCGGGCCGCCCCGGGCTACACCTTC.

The CDR3 DNA sequence: TGTGCCAGCAGTCTGGACAGCCGGGGTAGCTCCTATAATTCACCCCTCCACTTT. Protein: CASSLDSRGSSYNSPLHF. The chain couples TRBV6-6 to TRBJ1-6; a weak D match, TRBD1 (6 bases). V was pared by 5 bases and J by 0 bases, with 17 bases between. From germline, CDR1 is MNHNY and CDR2 SVGAGI (reference sequence). There are 18 residues in the CDR3.

V is TRBV7-9 and J is TRBJ1-5, with D unresolved. The CDR3 is made up of 14 amino acids. Looked up from germline, CDR1 is SEHNR and CDR2 is FQNEAQ (reference sequence). The V end lost 1 base, the J end lost 3 bases, and 7 bases lay between the germline ends. The CDR3 reads CASSLDIVNQPQHF. The CDR3 DNA reads as TGTGCCAGCAGCTTAGACATTGTCAATCAGCCCCAGCATTTT.

This chain joins TRBV4-1 and TRBJ2-5; D may match TRBD1 or TRBD2 (5 bases each). V dropped 1 base and J dropped 2 bases, with 8 bases sitting between them. The CDR3 extends over 14 amino acids. Germline CDR1 is MGHRA and CDR2 is YSYEKL. The CDR3 region is CASSQGGLQETQYF. The CDR3 nucleotides read TGCGCCAGCAGCCAAGGGGGGTTACAAGAGACCCAGTACTTC.

This rearrangement joins TRBV29-1 to TRBJ2-7, with TRBD1 matching 9 bases. Germline V gives CDR1 SQVTM, CDR2 ANQGSEA. V gave up 6 bases and J gave up 4 bases; unmatched junction bases: 4. The CDR3 extends over 12 amino acids. Here the CDR3 DNA reads TGCAGCGTCTCGGGACAGGGATACGAGCAGTACTTC. The encoded protein is CSVSGQGYEQYF.

V and J are TRBV6-2 or TRBV6-3 and TRBJ1-6; perhaps TRBD1 as D (5 bases). Germline V gene sequence: CDR1 MNHEY, CDR2 SVGEGT. The V end lost 5 bases, the J end lost 0 bases, and 17 bases lay between the germline ends. CDR3 size: 18 residues. CDR3 in DNA: TGTGCCAGCAGTGGTGAGCCGGGACTCTACTCCTATAATTCACCCCTCCACTTT. Its translation is CASSGEPGLYSYNSPLHF.

The chain recombines TRBV19 with TRBJ1-4; 10 bases line up with TRBD1. V shed 8 bases and J 7 bases; nucleotides not matched to a gene: 4. Germline V gene lookup returns CDR1 LNHDA and CDR2 SQIVND (reference sequence). CDR3 size: 13 residues. The CDR3 reads CASRQGAAEKLFF. The CDR3 region has the DNA TGTGCCAGTCGACAGGGGGCTGCTGAAAAACTGTTTTTT. Full variable domain (missing parts from reference TRBV19 and TRBJ1-4): DGGITQSPKYLFRKEGQNVTLSCEQNLNHDAMYWYRQDPGQGLRLIYYSQIVNDFQKGDIAEGYSVSREKKESFPLTVTSAQKNPTAFYLCASRQGAAEKLFFGSGTQLSVL.

This chain links TRBV7-9 with TRBJ1-2; D uncertain. Germline V gene lookup returns CDR1 SEHNR and CDR2 FQNEAQ (reference sequence). The CDR3 contains 14 residues. Between the trimmed V and J ends, which lost 1 base and 5 bases, there was a span of 11 bases. DNA for the CDR3: TGTGCCAGCAGCTTAGAAGGGTCGGGATATGGCTACACCTTC. Translation: CASSLEGSGYGYTF.

The V gene is TRBV2, the J gene TRBJ1-5; 7 nucleotides align to TRBD1. The CDR3 covers 15 residues. Trimming removed 4 bases from V and 5 bases from J; junction bases left unmatched: 8. The V gene's germline CDR1 is SNHLY and CDR2 FYNNEI. CDR3 residues: CASSGAGQRYQPQHF. CDR3 coding DNA: TGTGCCAGCAGTGGGGCGGGACAGCGTTATCAGCCCCAGCATTTT.

The chain uses TRBV30 and TRBJ1-4; perhaps TRBD1 as D (5 bases). This CDR3 is 13 amino acids long. Trimming took 5 bases from V and 4 from J, leaving 11 bases between them. Germline V CDR1 and CDR2: GTSNPN, SVGIG (reference sequence). CDR3 amino acids: CAWAGYDNEKLFF. The CDR3 region has the DNA TGTGCCTGGGCAGGGTATGATAATGAAAAACTGTTTTTT.